A selection of T cell receptor beta chains follows, all from one sample in a study of T cells in Graves' hyperthyroidism and ophthalmopathy. TCRdb itself ran the multiplex PCR reads through MiXCR, one entry per CDR3 protein. The sample has fewer than 300,000 distinct CDR3 sequences; about 16% are singletons. Input material: blood. These receptors originate from a woman aged 45-65 years with Graves' hyperthyroidism that later progressed to Graves' ophthalmopathy. Each CDR3 is given with its conserved first and last residue. A D gene is named only where the DNA matches it firmly. Where a row states a size, it is once, few, many or the class of an expanded clone; other rows omit it.

v_gene,abundance,j_gene,len,d_gene,CDR3aa,CDR3nt
TRBV30,few,TRBJ1-1,13,-,CAWSVAGTTEAFF,TGTGCCTGGAGTGTAGCGGGGACCACTGAAGCTTTCTTT
TRBV6-1,many,TRBJ1-2,15,TRBD1,CASSSRRGPGYGYTF,TGTGCCAGCAGTTCACGCAGGGGGCCGGGCTATGGCTACACCTTC
TRBV28,many,TRBJ1-2,14,-,CASRWGGSGYGYTF,TGTGCCAGCCGATGGGGGGGTTCGGGCTATGGCTACACCTTC
TRBV7-9,few,TRBJ1-4,16,TRBD1,CASSSPRDREKGKLFF,TGTGCCAGCAGCTCGCCCCGGGACAGGGAAAAGGGAAAACTGTTTTTT
TRBV11-2,medium-sized,TRBJ2-1,14,TRBD1,CASSLVQGVNEQFF,TGTGCCAGCAGCTTAGTACAGGGGGTGAATGAGCAGTTCTTC
TRBV3-1,many,TRBJ1-1,13,TRBD1,CASSPRGTGAAFF,TGTGCCAGCAGCCCGAGGGGGACAGGGGCAGCTTTCTTT
TRBV4-1,many,TRBJ2-1,12,-,CASSQPGTEQFF,TGCGCCAGCAGCCAGCCCGGGACAGAGCAGTTCTTC
TRBV3-1,-,TRBJ2-2,18,TRBD1,CASSPQLGQGPNTGELFF,TGTGCCAGCAGCCCTCAACTCGGACAGGGCCCGAACACCGGGGAGCTGTTTTTT
TRBV5-1,-,TRBJ1-1,14,-,CASSLAATGTEAFF,TGCGCCAGCAGCTTGGCCGCCACAGGGACTGAAGCTTTCTTT
TRBV28,many,TRBJ1-4,15,TRBD1,CASSTQGGGGEKLFF,TGTGCCAGCAGTACTCAGGGGGGAGGAGGTGAAAAACTGTTTTTT
TRBV2,-,TRBJ1-5,14,-,CASSDKGHNQPQHF,TGTGCCAGCAGTGATAAGGGACACAATCAGCCCCAGCATTTT
TRBV20-1,many,TRBJ2-5,15,-,CSASVQGKYQETQYF,TGCAGTGCTAGTGTCCAGGGAAAGTACCAAGAGACCCAGTACTTC
TRBV4-1,-,TRBJ2-7,15,TRBD2,CASSQGLAISYEQYF,TGCGCCAGCAGCCAAGGACTAGCGATCTCCTACGAGCAGTACTTC
TRBV15,-,TRBJ1-6,12,-,CATSRDQNPLHF,TGTGCCACCAGCAGAGATCAGAACCCCCTCCACTTT
TRBV19,few,TRBJ2-2,14,-,CASSISRNTGELFF,TGTGCCAGTAGTATTTCGAGGAACACCGGGGAGCTGTTTTTT
TRBV30,many,TRBJ2-6,13,-,CALGAPGANVLTF,TGTGCCTTGGGGGCTCCCGGGGCCAACGTCCTGACTTTC
TRBV6-1,-,TRBJ2-3,17,TRBD2,CASSTPSGLAVTDTQYF,TGTGCCAGCAGTACGCCCTCCGGGCTAGCGGTCACAGATACGCAGTATTTT
TRBV28,many,TRBJ2-5,14,-,CASSLLSGEETQYF,TGTGCCAGCAGTTTATTGTCAGGGGAAGAGACCCAGTACTTC
TRBV2,many,TRBJ2-7,14,-,CASSDSRVSYEQYF,TGTGCCAGCAGTGATAGCAGGGTCTCCTACGAGCAGTACTTC
TRBV20-1,many,TRBJ2-1,14,-,CSASIGNMNNEQFF,TGCAGTGCTAGCATCGGCAACATGAACAATGAGCAGTTCTTC
TRBV20-1,many,TRBJ2-7,14,TRBD1,CSAGGGTGVFEQYF,TGCAGTGCGGGCGGCGGGACAGGGGTCTTCGAGCAGTACTTC
TRBV10-3,few,TRBJ1-2,12,-,CAILKEGTGYTF,TGTGCCATCCTGAAGGAAGGGACTGGCTACACCTTC
TRBV20-1,many,TRBJ2-5,12,-,CSPWGSRETQYF,TGCAGCCCTTGGGGCTCCCGGGAGACCCAGTACTTC
TRBV28,many,TRBJ1-5,15,-,CASSFSDIGGQPQHF,TGTGCCAGCAGTTTTAGCGACATAGGAGGACAGCCCCAGCATTTT
TRBV3-1,-,TRBJ2-1,15,TRBD2,CASSHRTSGMHEQFF,TGTGCCAGCAGCCATCGGACTAGCGGGATGCATGAGCAGTTCTTC
TRBV6-1,few,TRBJ1-1,13,-,CASSPFGGTEAFF,TGTGCCAGCAGTCCCTTCGGCGGGACTGAAGCTTTCTTT
TRBV7-2,many,TRBJ1-1,14,-,CASSLVALGDRAFF,TGTGCCAGCAGCTTAGTCGCGCTCGGCGATCGAGCTTTCTTT
TRBV2,many,TRBJ2-5,12,-,CASSGGRETQYF,TGTGCCAGCAGTGGGGGCAGAGAGACCCAGTACTTC
TRBV6-2/TRBV6-3,many,TRBJ2-3,15,-,CASSYWGTNTDTQYF,TGTGCCAGCAGTTACTGGGGGACCAACACAGATACGCAGTATTTT
TRBV12-5,-,TRBJ2-2,16,TRBD1,CASGLAGGGNTGELFF,TGTGCTAGTGGTTTGGCAGGGGGCGGGAACACCGGGGAGCTGTTTTTT
TRBV6-2/TRBV6-3,-,TRBJ1-1,15,-,CASSYSGAGNTEAFF,TGTGCCAGCAGTTACTCGGGGGCAGGGAACACTGAAGCTTTCTTT
TRBV6-1,many,TRBJ2-5,15,-,CASSVSFIGGETQYF,TGTGCCAGCAGTGTTTCGTTTATCGGGGGAGAGACCCAGTACTTC
TRBV2,many,TRBJ1-3,16,-,CASSDGQGNSGNTIYF,TGTGCCAGCAGTGACGGGCAGGGTAACTCTGGAAACACCATATATTTT
TRBV24-1,many,TRBJ2-3,12,-,CATSDAQGTQYF,TGTGCCACCAGTGATGCCCAGGGTACGCAGTATTTT
TRBV13,few,TRBJ2-1,15,-,CASSPRGGSYNEQFF,TGTGCCAGCAGCCCCCGCGGAGGCTCCTACAATGAGCAGTTCTTC
TRBV3-1,many,TRBJ2-1,14,TRBD1,CASSHYRGIDEQFF,TGTGCCAGCAGCCATTACAGGGGGATCGATGAGCAGTTCTTC
TRBV3-1,many,TRBJ2-7,14,TRBD1,CASSRGQGSYEQYF,TGTGCCAGCAGCCGGGGACAGGGCTCCTACGAGCAGTACTTC
TRBV7-9,many,TRBJ2-1,14,TRBD2,CASSSQTGRNEQFF,TGTGCCAGCAGCTCCCAGACCGGGAGGAATGAGCAGTTCTTC
TRBV7-2,-,TRBJ2-5,16,-,CASSLVGTRYQETQYF,TGTGCCAGCAGCTTAGTAGGTACACGGTACCAAGAGACCCAGTACTTC
TRBV6-5,many,TRBJ2-5,15,-,CASSYSPGGWETQYF,TGTGCCAGCAGTTACTCACCGGGGGGCTGGGAGACCCAGTACTTC
TRBV18,many,TRBJ1-2,16,-,CASSPSTPIANYGYTF,TGTGCCAGCTCACCCTCTACACCGATAGCTAACTATGGCTACACCTTC
TRBV18,many,TRBJ2-5,14,-,CASSPGHVVETQYF,TGTGCCAGCTCACCGGGACACGTAGTAGAGACCCAGTACTTC
TRBV28,many,TRBJ1-1,12,-,CASSLGTTEAFF,TGTGCCAGCAGTTTGGGGACCACTGAAGCTTTCTTT
TRBV9,-,TRBJ2-5,14,TRBD1,CASSGGTGLETQYF,TGTGCCAGCAGCGGGGGGACAGGGCTGGAGACCCAGTACTTC
TRBV12-3/TRBV12-4,many,TRBJ2-5,15,TRBD1,CASSLGQGLRETQYF,TGTGCCAGCAGTTTAGGACAGGGGTTGCGGGAGACCCAGTACTTC
TRBV20-1,many,TRBJ2-7,12,-,CSAGPLVYEQYF,TGCAGTGCTGGCCCCCTGGTCTACGAGCAGTACTTC
TRBV7-9,many,TRBJ1-5,12,-,CASSLSIQPQHF,TGTGCCAGCAGCTTAAGCATCCAGCCCCAGCATTTT
TRBV6-1,many,TRBJ2-7,15,TRBD1,CASSTGQGHGYEQYF,TGTGCCAGCAGTACGGGACAGGGTCACGGGTACGAGCAGTACTTC
TRBV5-1,many,TRBJ2-1,15,TRBD2,CASSFGTSGRDPGFF,TGCGCCAGCAGCTTCGGGACTAGCGGGAGGGACCCGGGGTTCTTC
TRBV15,few,TRBJ1-1,13,-,CATTGAENTEAFF,TGTGCCACCACGGGGGCGGAGAACACTGAAGCTTTCTTT
TRBV5-1,few,TRBJ2-4,13,TRBD2,CASSNGGGNIQYF,TGCGCCAGCAGCAACGGGGGGGGAAACATTCAGTACTTC
TRBV6-1,-,TRBJ2-2,15,TRBD2,CVTVAGGPDTGELFF,TGTGTGACAGTAGCGGGAGGGCCGGACACCGGGGAGCTGTTTTTT
TRBV19,many,TRBJ1-1,16,TRBD1,CASSDPRGSWGTEAFF,TGTGCCAGTAGTGACCCCAGGGGGAGTTGGGGCACTGAAGCTTTCTTT
TRBV11-2,many,TRBJ2-3,14,-,CASSLERRGDTQYF,TGTGCCAGCAGCTTAGAGCGACGGGGAGATACGCAGTATTTT
TRBV2,many,TRBJ1-2,14,TRBD1,CASTRDRDTGGYTF,TGTGCCAGCACCCGGGACAGGGATACGGGCGGCTACACCTTC